The T cell receptor beta chain under discussion was sequenced for a study of blood T cells in healthy people across ages (dated by TCRdb to between 2014 and 2017). With respect to the entire study: In model experiments, template switching captured about one uniquely barcoded TCR beta cDNA molecule for every two T cells. The study measured age-related changes in TCR beta repertoire diversity using deep sequencing normalized with unique cDNA molecular identifiers. The donors were divided into four age groups: young (average approximately 16 years), middle-aged (about 40), aged (approximately 62) and long-lived (roughly 86). Donors of different ages were randomly distributed across sequencing lanes to avoid experimental bias. The study analyzed two additional independent replicas of 1 million unique cDNA reads from the same blood draw for two donors, one aged 18 to 29 and one aged 80 or older.

The CDR3 sequence holds 10 residues, the cysteine and phenylalanine included. Kept here is only the CDR3 DNA, which spans 30 bases and is read in frame from base 1. Reading the germline V gene gives CDR1 SNHLY and CDR2 FYNNEI. V is shortened by 7 bases, J by 3 bases, and the region joining them spans 1 base. Study-level results and caveats: Observed TCR beta diversity correlated strongly with the percentage of naive T cells measured by flow cytometry. Observed TCR beta diversity per million T cells fell roughly linearly with age, and a significant reduction was already apparent by age approximately 41. Because profiling used bulk unsorted PBMCs, naive and antigen-experienced compartments could not be compared conclusively. Estimates of total diversity from one million sequenced T cells were regarded as lower bounds and underestimates. Because the CMV infection status of the donors was unknown, age-related changes in expanded clonotypes may potentially have been confounded. Compared with the aged group, the long-lived group had more naive CD4+ T cells, fewer expanded clones and increased TCR diversity, suggesting age selection.

Systemically healthy Caucasian individuals from Russia, 39 in total and aged about 6 to 100 years, were included as donors. Each donor gave ten milliliters of peripheral blood, collected into EDTA-treated Vacutainer tubes. Ficoll-Paque density-gradient centrifugation was used to isolate PBMCs, with at least 7 million obtained per sample. Total RNA, at least 6 micrograms per sample, was extracted from PBMCs with Trizol reagent. Naive CD45RAhigh/CD27high T cell percentages were measured by flow cytometry on a PBMC aliquot from every donor. To note about this clonotype: No cognate antigen has been identified for it. Qualities for individual bases were not recorded, and no much larger clone is one base off.

The library was obtained by 5' RACE. The instrument was an Illumina HiSeq 2500. The second PCR ran for about 7 to 11 cycles and used a J-beta primer mix along with a sample-barcoded 5' primer. A template-switch 5' adaptor carrying 12 random nucleotides introduced a unique molecular identifier onto each TCR beta cDNA molecule. Each sample yielded at least 3 million CDR3-containing paired-end reads. First-strand cDNA synthesis was performed from all RNA using the Mint cDNA synthesis kit, with priming by a TRBC-specific oligonucleotide. Following uracil-DNA glycosylase treatment, a first 18-cycle PCR with universal primers M1SS and BC2_uni_R was performed on all cDNA. Per the source publication's procedure: For normalization, 1 million high-quality reads were randomly selected from each sample, with every read carrying a distinct molecular identifier. Reads with shared molecular identifiers were discarded instead of being binned into consensus sequences. MiTCR, set to a Q25 quality threshold and the strictest error-elimination algorithm, was used for CDR3 identification, clonotype clustering and error correction. A nonparametric unseen species model using Euler transformation provided a lower-bound estimate of total TCR beta diversity. Using fastp at Q25 and MiXCR, TCRdb reprocessed the public reads and kept productive beta chains. Entries that share a CDR3 protein sequence are merged under the most common genes and DNA. The V and J calls, along with clone size, are taken from TCRdb and not from the paper's own processing. This sample lists 780,000 or so distinct CDR3 sequences; roughly 53% were detected once. The ten biggest clones cover roughly 40% of the sample.

Sequenced material: blood. The chain links TRBV2 with TRBJ2-1; no D gene is confidently identified. The sequence was obtained from an elderly man in good health. The DNA is TGTGCCAGCATCTACAATGAGCAGTTCTTC. The resulting protein is CASIYNEQFF.